The sequence of this T cell receptor beta chain was determined in a study of blood T cell repertoires in COVID-19 (dated by TCRdb to the early 2020s). With respect to the entire study: Samples covering the acute and convalescent phases of COVID-19 were provided by collaborators in the United States, Italy and Spain. The prospective study material was composed of cDNA or gDNA derived from T cells, B-cell-depleted T cells, or PBMCs. Subjects who had been exposed to COVID-19, were actively infected with it, or had recovered from it provided the deeply sampled blood TCRbeta repertoires that made up the dataset. The repertoires were made available in a free public database intended to serve as a resource for research on the immune response to SARS-CoV-2. The samples were drawn from two sources: the first 160 participants of the ongoing ImmuneRACE study, and 1,000 to 1,500 subjects contributed by 6 global collaborators. A de-identified subject ID, COVID-19 status, age in years and sex were almost always included in the sample metadata. HLA class I and class II types, where available, came from metadata supplied by the sample provider rather than from assay-based typing.

TCRbeta CDR3 regions were amplified from genomic DNA using the immunoSEQ Assay, a bias-controlled multiplex PCR. In the authors' own workflow: Within the assay, amplification of reference gene primers was used to estimate how many nucleated cells each sample contained. To quantify the absolute abundance of each unique TCRbeta CDR3 rearrangement, sequence reads were collapsed and filtered. For each sample, productive Simpson clonality was calculated as the square root of Simpson's diversity index across productive rearrangements. TCRdb mirrors the immuneACCESS table, restricted to in-frame sequences. Some clones are absent from its copies; in checked studies, under half trace to an unresolved V gene, and the reason for the others is unknown. V and J calls plus clone size are reproduced from that table; the DNA served to infer D and trimming. Within this sample are around 150,000 clones, with 70% to 80% of them counted one time only. The biggest ten clones account for 16% of the sample.

Broader findings and caveats from the paper: How much clinical and demographic metadata was included differed by source and by participant, and the metadata was provided uncurated.

Each collaborating institution followed its own protocols to collect whole blood in K2EDTA tubes. For TCRbeta analysis, collaborators shipped samples in one of three forms: frozen whole blood, isolated PBMCs, or DNA extracted from either of those sample types. In the case of this clone: Its antigen specificity is not known. Base qualities are missing; no much larger clone stands one base away.

Looking up the germline V gene yields CDR1 ENHRY and CDR2 SYGVKD. The germline ends are 11 bases apart after V is trimmed by 3 bases and J by 3 bases. The CDR3 sequence holds 14 residues, the cysteine and phenylalanine included. Here the CDR3 DNA is all that survives: 42 bases in frame from base 1. The sequenced material came from peripheral blood. The source is a man aged 50-60 years with acute or convalescent COVID-19. The sequence joins TRBV10-3 to TRBJ1-2; possibly the D gene is TRBD1, per 6 matching bases. CDR3 region: CAISEGGTHYGYTF. In nucleotide form, the sequence is TGTGCCATCAGTGAAGGGGGAACTCACTATGGCTACACCTTC.